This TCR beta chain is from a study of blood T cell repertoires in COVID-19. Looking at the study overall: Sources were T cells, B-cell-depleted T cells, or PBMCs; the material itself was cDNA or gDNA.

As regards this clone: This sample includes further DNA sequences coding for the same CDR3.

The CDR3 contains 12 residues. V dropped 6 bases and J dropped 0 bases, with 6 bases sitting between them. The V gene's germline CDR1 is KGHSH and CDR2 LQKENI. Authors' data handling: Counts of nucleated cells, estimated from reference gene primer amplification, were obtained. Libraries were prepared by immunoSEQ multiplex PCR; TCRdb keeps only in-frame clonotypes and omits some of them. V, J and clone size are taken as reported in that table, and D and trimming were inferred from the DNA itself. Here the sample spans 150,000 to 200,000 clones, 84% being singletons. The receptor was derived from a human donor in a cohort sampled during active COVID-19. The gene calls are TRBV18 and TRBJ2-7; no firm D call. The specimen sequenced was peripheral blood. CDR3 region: CASSPSSYEQYF. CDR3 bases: TGTGCCAGCTCTCCTAGCTCCTACGAGCAGTACTTC.